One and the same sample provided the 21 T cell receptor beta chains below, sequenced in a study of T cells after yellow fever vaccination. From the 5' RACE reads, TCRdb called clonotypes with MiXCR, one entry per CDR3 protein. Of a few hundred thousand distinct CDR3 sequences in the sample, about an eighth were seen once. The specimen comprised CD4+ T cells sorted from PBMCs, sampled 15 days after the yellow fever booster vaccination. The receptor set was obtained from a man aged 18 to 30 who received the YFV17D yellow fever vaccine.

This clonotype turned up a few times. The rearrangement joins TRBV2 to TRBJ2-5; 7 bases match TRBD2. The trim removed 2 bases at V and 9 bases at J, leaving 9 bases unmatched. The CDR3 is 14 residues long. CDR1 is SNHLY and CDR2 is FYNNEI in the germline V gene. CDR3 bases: TGTGCCAGCAGTGAACGAGGCGGGGGTTTGGCCCAGTACTTC. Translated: CASSERGGGLAQYF.

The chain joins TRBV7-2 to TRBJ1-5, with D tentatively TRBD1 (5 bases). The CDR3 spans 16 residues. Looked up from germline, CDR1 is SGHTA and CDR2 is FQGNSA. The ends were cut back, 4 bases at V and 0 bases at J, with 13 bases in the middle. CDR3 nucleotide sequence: TGTGCCAGCAGCTGGAATGGGGGGTATAGCAATCAGCCCCAGCATTTT. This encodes CASSWNGGYSNQPQHF.

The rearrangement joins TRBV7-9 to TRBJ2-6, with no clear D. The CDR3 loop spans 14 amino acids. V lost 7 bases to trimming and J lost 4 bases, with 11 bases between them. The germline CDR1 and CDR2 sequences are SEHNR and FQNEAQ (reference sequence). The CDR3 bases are TGTGCCAGCACCAACTCGGCCGGGGCCAACGTCCTGACTTTC. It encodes CASTNSAGANVLTF.

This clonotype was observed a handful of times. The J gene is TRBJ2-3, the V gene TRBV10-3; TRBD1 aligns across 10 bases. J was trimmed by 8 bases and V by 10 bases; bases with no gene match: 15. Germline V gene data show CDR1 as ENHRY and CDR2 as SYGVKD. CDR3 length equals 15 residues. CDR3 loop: CATVPGQGRAATQYF. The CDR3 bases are TGTGCCACCGTACCGGGACAGGGGAGAGCGGCTACGCAGTATTTT.

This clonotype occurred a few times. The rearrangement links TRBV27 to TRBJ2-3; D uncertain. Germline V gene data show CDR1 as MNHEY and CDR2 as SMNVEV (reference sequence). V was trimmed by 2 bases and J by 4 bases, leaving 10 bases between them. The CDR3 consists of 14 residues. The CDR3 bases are TGTGCCAGCAGTTTAATCTCTCCGGCAGATACGCAGTATTTT. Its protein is CASSLISPADTQYF.

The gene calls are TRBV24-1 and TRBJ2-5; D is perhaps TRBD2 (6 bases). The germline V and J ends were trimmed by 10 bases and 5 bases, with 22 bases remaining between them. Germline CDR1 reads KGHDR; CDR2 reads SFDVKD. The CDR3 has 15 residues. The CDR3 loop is CATSPGGDGFETQYF. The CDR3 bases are TGTGCCACTAGCCCCGGGGGTGACGGTTTTGAGACCCAGTACTTC.

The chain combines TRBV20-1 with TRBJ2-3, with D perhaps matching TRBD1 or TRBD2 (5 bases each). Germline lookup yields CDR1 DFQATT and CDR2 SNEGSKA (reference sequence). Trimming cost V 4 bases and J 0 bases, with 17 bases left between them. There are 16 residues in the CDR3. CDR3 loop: CSAKSGTKASTDTQYF. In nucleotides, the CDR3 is TGCAGTGCTAAATCCGGGACCAAGGCTAGCACAGATACGCAGTATTTT.

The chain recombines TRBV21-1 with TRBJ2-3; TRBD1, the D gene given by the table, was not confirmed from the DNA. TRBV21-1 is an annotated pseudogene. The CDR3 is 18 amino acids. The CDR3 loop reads CASSDLRDRGPYTDTQYF. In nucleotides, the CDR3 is TGTGCCAGCAGCGACCTACGGGACAGGGGGCCCTACACAGATACGCAGTATTTT.

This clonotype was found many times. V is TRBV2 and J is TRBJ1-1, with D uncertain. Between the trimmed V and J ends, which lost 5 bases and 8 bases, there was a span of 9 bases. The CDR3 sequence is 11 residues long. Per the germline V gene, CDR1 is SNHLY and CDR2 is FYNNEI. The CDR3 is CASSILTEAFF. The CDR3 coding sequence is TGTGCCAGCAGTATACTTACCGAAGCTTTCTTT.

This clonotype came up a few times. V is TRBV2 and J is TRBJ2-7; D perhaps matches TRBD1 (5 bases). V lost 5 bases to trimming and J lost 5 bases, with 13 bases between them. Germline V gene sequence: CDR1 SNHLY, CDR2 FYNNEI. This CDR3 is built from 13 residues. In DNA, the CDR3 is TGTGCCAGCAGTTCCCGCAGGGAACACGAGCAGTACTTC. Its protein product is CASSSRREHEQYF.

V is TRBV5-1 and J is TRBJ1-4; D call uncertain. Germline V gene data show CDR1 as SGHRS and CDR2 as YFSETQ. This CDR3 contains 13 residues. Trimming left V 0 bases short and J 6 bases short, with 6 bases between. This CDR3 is CASSLALYEKLFF. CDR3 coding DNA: TGCGCCAGCAGCTTGGCTCTTTATGAAAAACTGTTTTTT.

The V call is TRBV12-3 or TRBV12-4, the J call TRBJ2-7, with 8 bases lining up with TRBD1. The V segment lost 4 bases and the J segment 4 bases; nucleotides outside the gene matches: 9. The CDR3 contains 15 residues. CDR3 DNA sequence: TGTGCCAGCAGTTCTGGACAGGGTGTTAGTTACGAGCAGTACTTC. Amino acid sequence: CASSSGQGVSYEQYF.

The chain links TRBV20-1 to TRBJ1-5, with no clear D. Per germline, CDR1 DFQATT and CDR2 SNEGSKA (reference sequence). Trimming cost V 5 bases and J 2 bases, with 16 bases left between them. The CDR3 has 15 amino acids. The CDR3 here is CSAVDRRRGNQPQHF. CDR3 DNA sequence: TGCAGTGCTGTTGACCGCCGGCGTGGCAATCAGCCCCAGCATTTT.

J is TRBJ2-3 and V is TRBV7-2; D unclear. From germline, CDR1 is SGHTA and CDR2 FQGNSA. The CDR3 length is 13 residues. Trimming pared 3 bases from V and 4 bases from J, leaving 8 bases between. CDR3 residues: CASSFSLSDTQYF. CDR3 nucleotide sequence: TGTGCCAGCAGCTTCTCCCTTTCAGATACGCAGTATTTT.

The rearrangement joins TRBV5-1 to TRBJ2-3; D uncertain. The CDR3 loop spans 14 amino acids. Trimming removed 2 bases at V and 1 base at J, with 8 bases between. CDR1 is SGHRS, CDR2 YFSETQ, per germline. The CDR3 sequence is CASSFPTGTDTQYF. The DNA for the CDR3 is TGCGCCAGCAGCTTCCCCACAGGCACAGATACGCAGTATTTT.

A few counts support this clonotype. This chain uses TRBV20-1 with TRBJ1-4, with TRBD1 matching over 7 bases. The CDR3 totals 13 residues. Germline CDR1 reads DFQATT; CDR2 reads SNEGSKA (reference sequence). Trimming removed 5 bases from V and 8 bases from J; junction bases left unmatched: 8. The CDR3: CSAPWPGGEKLFF. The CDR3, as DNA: TGCAGTGCTCCCTGGCCAGGGGGGGAAAAACTGTTTTTT.

The CDR3 is CASSDGGHSTDTQYF. Here the CDR3 DNA reads TGCGCCAGCAGTGATGGCGGACATTCCACAGATACGCAGTATTTT. This chain connects TRBV5-1 to TRBJ2-3; a weak D match, TRBD1 (5 bases). The CDR3 totals 15 residues. Germline-derived CDR1 and CDR2 are SGHRS and YFSETQ. The V end lost 5 bases, the J end lost 2 bases, and 15 bases lay between the germline ends.

The CDR3 DNA is TGTGCCAGCAGCCAAGATTCGGCGACCTTGTGGGAGACCCAGTACTTC. It encodes CASSQDSATLWETQYF. The rearrangement links TRBV3-1 to TRBJ2-5; no definite D call. V lost 0 bases, J lost 5 bases, and 16 bases lay in between. Germline assignment: CDR1 LGHDT and CDR2 YNNKEL (reference sequence). This CDR3 contains 16 residues.

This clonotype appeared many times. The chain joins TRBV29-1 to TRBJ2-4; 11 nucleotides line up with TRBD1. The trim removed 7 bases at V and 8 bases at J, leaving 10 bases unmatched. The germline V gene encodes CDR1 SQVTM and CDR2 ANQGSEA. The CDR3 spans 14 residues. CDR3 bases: TGCAGCGCCGGGGGTGGACAGGGGGCGGACATTCAGTACTTC. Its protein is CSAGGGQGADIQYF.

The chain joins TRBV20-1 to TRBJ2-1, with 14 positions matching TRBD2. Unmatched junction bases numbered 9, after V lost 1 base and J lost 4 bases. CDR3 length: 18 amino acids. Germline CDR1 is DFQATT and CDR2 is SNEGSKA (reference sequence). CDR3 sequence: CSARGLAGGQVIYNEQFF. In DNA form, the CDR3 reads TGCAGTGCTAGAGGACTAGCGGGGGGGCAGGTTATATACAATGAGCAGTTCTTC.

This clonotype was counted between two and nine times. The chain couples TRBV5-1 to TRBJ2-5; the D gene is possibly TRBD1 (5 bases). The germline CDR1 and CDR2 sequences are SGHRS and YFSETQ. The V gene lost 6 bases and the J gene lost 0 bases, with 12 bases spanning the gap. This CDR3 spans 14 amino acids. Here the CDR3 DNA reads TGCGCCAGCACCCCCGCGACAGACCAAGAGACCCAGTACTTC. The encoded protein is CASTPATDQETQYF.